These 2 T cell receptor beta chains came from one sample sequenced in a study of blood T cells in healthy people across ages. PCR was performed a second time for roughly 6 to 12 cycles using a sample-barcoded 5' primer and a J-beta primer mix. TCRdb ran MiXCR on the 5' RACE reads and lists one entry per CDR3 protein. The sample shows roughly 1.7 million distinct CDR3 sequences, roughly 32% of them seen only once. The sequencing input was blood. Every receptor here comes from a woman aged 30 to 39 in good health.

The chain has TRBV20-1 and TRBJ1-5; no reliable D call. Trimming left V 5 bases short and J 2 bases short, with 13 bases between. CDR1 and CDR2 from the germline V gene are DFQATT and SNEGSKA (reference sequence). The CDR3 runs 14 residues. The CDR3 DNA reads TGCAGTGCTCTACGCGGGCCGGGCAATCAGCCCCAGCATTTT. Encoded protein: CSALRGPGNQPQHF.

This chain joins TRBV20-1 and TRBJ2-1; D may match TRBD1 or TRBD2 (5 bases each). Germline loops: CDR1 DFQATT, CDR2 SNEGSKA (reference sequence). The germline V and J ends were trimmed by 0 bases and 9 bases, with 12 bases remaining between them. The CDR3 consists of 13 residues. CDR3 DNA: TGCAGTGCTAGAGATCTGGGGGTGGGTGAGCAGTTCTTC. Translated, it gives CSARDLGVGEQFF.